The T cell receptor (beta chain) under discussion was sequenced for a study of PD-1 blockade in mismatch repair-deficient tumors. Across the whole study: Enrolled about 2012-2016, patients had progressing, pretreated mismatch repair-deficient cancers of about a dozen types.

Assay used: immunoSEQ multiplex PCR; TCRdb lists only in-frame clones, some missing. There are about 79,000 clones in the sample; roughly 80% occur only once, and about 6% lies in the top ten. V was pared by 6 bases and J by 0 bases, with 12 bases between. There are 14 residues in the CDR3. CDR1 is SGDLS and CDR2 is YYNGEE in the germline V gene. Sequenced material: peripheral blood, taken 44 weeks after starting pembrolizumab. The chain combines TRBV9 with TRBJ1-1; D is perhaps TRBD1 (5 bases). This clonotype was sampled from an adult with mismatch repair-deficient cancer. CDR3 region: CASNPGHLNTEAFF. CDR3 bases: TGTGCCAGCAACCCCGGACACCTGAACACTGAAGCTTTCTTT.